This TCR beta chain was documented in a study of shared clonotypes between healthy human individuals. Study context: With ages of 18 to 49, the donors were a couple of women and three men. Each donor's CD4 naive and CD4 memory cells filled three plates apiece, CD8 naive two, and CD8 memory one. Findings and limits, study-wide: Of the naive CD4 clonotypes, around 4.9% were shared across a handful of donors.

Worth noting for this clone: Its specificity is not known.

Assay: immunoSEQ multiplex PCR; the TCRdb copy retains only in-frame clones and omits some. The sample lists about 2.2 million clones, roughly 93% occurring once. Losses at the gene ends were 8 bases for V and 10 bases for J; bases not matched to a gene: 10. The CDR3 is 13 amino acids. Germline CDR1 is ENHRY and CDR2 is SYGVKD. CD8 cells classed as naive were CD45RO-negative and positively selected for CCR7, excluding terminally differentiated effector memory CD45RA+ cells. What was sequenced was naive CD8+ T cells from PBMCs. V gene TRBV10-3 combines with J gene TRBJ1-2, with 10 bases that match TRBD1. This receptor was taken from a man aged 18 to 29 in good health. Some clones in this sample may be carry-over from other donors' samples. The CDR3 reads CAIRDRGSLLYTF. In nucleotides, the CDR3 is TGTGCCATCCGGGACAGGGGCAGCCTCCTCTACACCTTC.